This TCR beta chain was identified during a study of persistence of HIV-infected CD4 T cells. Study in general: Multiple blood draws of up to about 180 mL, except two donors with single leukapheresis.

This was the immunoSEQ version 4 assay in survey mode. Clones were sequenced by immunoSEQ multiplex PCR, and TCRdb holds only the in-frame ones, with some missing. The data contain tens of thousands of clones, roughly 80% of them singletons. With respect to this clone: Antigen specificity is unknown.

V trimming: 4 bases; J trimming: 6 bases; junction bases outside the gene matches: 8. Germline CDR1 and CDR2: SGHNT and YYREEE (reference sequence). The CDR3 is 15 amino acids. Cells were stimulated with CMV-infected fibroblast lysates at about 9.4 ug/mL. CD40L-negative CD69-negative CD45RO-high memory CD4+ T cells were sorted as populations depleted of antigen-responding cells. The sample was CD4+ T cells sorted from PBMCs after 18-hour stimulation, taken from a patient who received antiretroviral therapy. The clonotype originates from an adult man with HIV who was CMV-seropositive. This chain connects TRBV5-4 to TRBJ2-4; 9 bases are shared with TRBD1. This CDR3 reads CASSPGQGKGNIQYF. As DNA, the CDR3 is TGTGCCAGCAGCCCGGGACAGGGAAAGGGAAACATTCAGTACTTC.